Listed below are T cell receptor beta chains from one sample, sequenced in a study of tumor-infiltrating lymphocytes in primary liver carcinoma. Via MiXCR, TCRdb re-called the multiplex PCR reads, giving one row per CDR3 protein. Here the sample spans 100,000 or so distinct CDR3 sequences, about 70% being singletons. Sample: liver tumor tissue from sampling region 2. The source of these receptors is an older woman with primary liver carcinoma and hepatitis B virus infection. Each CDR3 is given with its conserved first and last residue. D genes are given only for firm matches. Clone size is shown for a subset of rows, as once, few, many or a class of expanded clone.

v_call,d_call,clone_size,j_call,cdr3_aa,cdr3_nt
TRBV4-1,.,.,TRBJ2-1,CASSQGAGGGPYDEQFF,TGCGCCAGCAGCCAAGGGGCTGGGGGAGGTCCCTACGATGAGCAATTCTTC
TRBV28,.,.,TRBJ1-5,CASRPASRSQHF,TGTGCCAGCAGACCCGCCTCGCGGTCCCAGCATTTT
TRBV11-2,.,few,TRBJ2-7,CASSRARAYEQHF,TGTGCCAGCAGCCGAGCCCGAGCATACGAGCAGCACTTC
TRBV28,.,.,TRBJ1-2,CASSFVGSHGYTF,TGTGCCAGCAGTTTTGTAGGGTCGCATGGCTACACCTTC
TRBV6-2/TRBV6-3,TRBD2,.,TRBJ2-5,CASSHLSIAGVRETQYF,TGTGCTAGCAGTCACCTCTCTATAGCGGGAGTACGAGAGACCCAGTACTTC
TRBV11-2,.,.,TRBJ1-1,CANSSKQAGAFF,TGTGCCAACAGTTCTAAACAGGCTGGAGCTTTCTTT
TRBV11-1,TRBD1,.,TRBJ2-7,CVSNSAGTGDAEQYF,TGTGTCAGCAACTCCGCCGGGACAGGGGATGCCGAGCAGTACTTC
TRBV4-1,.,.,TRBJ1-2,CASSPTERFGTNGYTF,TGTGCCAGCAGTCCGACCGAGAGGTTCGGAACAAATGGCTACACCTTC
TRBV7-8,.,.,TRBJ1-5,CASSALLGRVGNQPQYF,TGTGCCAGCAGCGCCCTATTGGGGCGAGTGGGAAATCAGCCCCAGTACTTT
TRBV6-2/TRBV6-3,.,many,TRBJ2-7,CASSYPYLSGDLSYEQYF,TGTGCCAGCAGTTACCCATATCTGTCTGGGGACTTGTCCTACGAGCAGTACTTC
TRBV10-2,.,.,TRBJ2-7,CASNVQSESYEQYF,TGCGCCAGTAATGTACAAAGCGAGTCCTACGAGCAGTACTTC
TRBV28,.,few,TRBJ2-7,CASSFLFRPSRSYEQYF,TGTGCCAGCAGTTTCCTATTCCGACCGTCGCGCTCCTACGAGCAGTACTTC
TRBV12-3/TRBV12-4,.,.,TRBJ1-1,CASSFTTWARAEAFF,TGTGCCAGCAGTTTTACAACATGGGCTAGGGCTGAAGCTTTCTTT
TRBV2,.,few,TRBJ1-1,CASSEFRGTSNTEAFF,TGTGCCAGCAGTGAATTCCGCGGGACGTCGAACACTGAAGCTTTCTTT
TRBV12-3/TRBV12-4,.,.,TRBJ2-1,CASIRKRESSEQLF,TGTGCCAGCATAAGGAAACGGGAGTCGAGTGAGCAGCTCTTC
TRBV11-3,.,.,TRBJ2-1,CASSLGFGGPPYNEQFF,TGTGCCAGCAGCTTAGGGTTCGGCGGGCCTCCCTACAATGAGCAATTCTTC
TRBV9,.,.,TRBJ2-5,CASSVGGVGGETQYF,TGTGCCAGCAGCGTAGGGGGGGTAGGAGGAGAGACCCAGTACTTC
TRBV13,TRBD1,.,TRBJ1-1,CAGKGGAGRNTEALF,TGTGCCGGCAAAGGGGGCGCAGGGAGAAACACTGAAGCTTTATTC
TRBV6-4,.,.,TRBJ2-1,CASSAGRGPYNEQFF,TGTGCCAGCAGTGCAGGCAGGGGCCCCTACAATGAGCAGTTCTTC
TRBV6-1,TRBD2,many,TRBJ2-4,CASSEVGGSLSIQYF,TGTGCCAGCAGTGAAGTCGGCGGGAGCTTGAGCATTCAGTACTTC
TRBV6-6,.,few,TRBJ2-3,CARNSRSGGPGGDMQYF,TGTGCCAGGAATTCCCGCTCAGGGGGTCCCGGGGGAGATATGCAGTATTTT
TRBV29-1,TRBD1,many,TRBJ2-7,CSAGTGNSEQYF,TGCAGCGCCGGGACAGGGAATAGCGAGCAGTACTTC
TRBV11-3,.,.,TRBJ2-1,CASRPRGARTMGNELFF,TGTGCCAGCCGCCCCCGGGGGGCGCGGACCATGGGCAATGAGCTGTTCTTC
TRBV11-2,.,once,TRBJ2-1,CASSLEVGMPCDEQFF,TGTGCCAGCAGCTTAGAAGTGGGAATGCCCTGCGATGAGCAGTTCTTC
TRBV5-1,TRBD2,many,TRBJ2-1,CASSGRTSGGSNNEQFF,TGCGCCAGCAGCGGAAGAACTAGCGGGGGTTCCAACAATGAGCAGTTCTTC
TRBV5-1,TRBD2,once,TRBJ2-5,CASSSGMLAGAGGETQYF,TGCGCCAGCAGCTCCGGGATGCTAGCGGGAGCGGGCGGAGAGACCCAGTACTTC
TRBV12-3/TRBV12-4,TRBD1,.,TRBJ1-1,CASGPQGGLSEAFF,TGTGCCAGCGGCCCGCAGGGGGGGCTCTCTGAAGCTTTCTTT
TRBV12-3/TRBV12-4,.,many,TRBJ2-2,CASSPLSWGASDPGELFF,TGTGCCAGCAGTCCTCTATCCTGGGGGGCCTCCGATCCCGGGGAGCTGTTTTTT
TRBV4-2,TRBD1,.,TRBJ2-7,CASSQGRLGQGASEQYF,TGTGCCAGCAGCCAAGGGAGATTGGGACAGGGGGCTAGCGAGCAGTACTTC
TRBV28,TRBD1,.,TRBJ2-7,CASSPQDRVAYEQYF,TGTGCCAGCAGTCCACAGGACAGGGTGGCCTACGAGCAGTACTTC
TRBV19,TRBD2,.,TRBJ2-7,CASNTGGGTYEQYF,TGTGCCAGTAATACTGGGGGGGGAACCTACGAGCAGTACTTC
TRBV12-5,.,many,TRBJ1-2,CASGLQGYGYTF,TGTGCTAGTGGTTTACAGGGCTATGGCTACACCTTC
TRBV7-9,.,once,TRBJ1-1,CASSSLVTPAAFF,TGTGCCAGCAGCTCATTGGTCACTCCGGCAGCTTTCTTT
TRBV6-1,TRBD2,.,TRBJ2-4,CASRTGTSSDKNIQYF,TGTGCCAGCAGAACCGGGACTAGCTCGGACAAAAACATTCAGTACTTC
TRBV7-3,.,.,TRBJ2-3,CANSSGPNTDTQYF,TGTGCCAACAGCTCGGGACCGAACACAGATACGCAGTATTTT